This note documents a single T cell receptor (beta chain) sequence. This specimen belongs to a study of blood T cell repertoires in COVID-19. Across the study: Whether acute or convalescent, the COVID-19 samples came from the United States, Italy and Spain. Nucleic acid was either cDNA or gDNA, and it came from T cells, B-cell-depleted T cells, or PBMCs.

Only in-frame clones appear in the TCRdb table, and some are missing; sequencing was by immunoSEQ multiplex PCR. The data hold approximately 97,000 clones, with about 90% observed a single time. V gave up 4 bases and J gave up 6 bases; unmatched junction bases: 3. The CDR3 consists of 14 residues. Germline V CDR1 and CDR2: SGHKS, YYEKEE (reference sequence). Sequenced input: peripheral blood. The receptor was isolated from a man in his fifties or sixties with active COVID-19. The rearrangement joins TRBV5-5 to TRBJ2-2, with 10 bases aligning to TRBD1. The CDR3 loop is CASSAGQGAGELFF. For the CDR3, the DNA is TGTGCCAGCAGCGCCGGACAGGGGGCCGGGGAGCTGTTTTTT.